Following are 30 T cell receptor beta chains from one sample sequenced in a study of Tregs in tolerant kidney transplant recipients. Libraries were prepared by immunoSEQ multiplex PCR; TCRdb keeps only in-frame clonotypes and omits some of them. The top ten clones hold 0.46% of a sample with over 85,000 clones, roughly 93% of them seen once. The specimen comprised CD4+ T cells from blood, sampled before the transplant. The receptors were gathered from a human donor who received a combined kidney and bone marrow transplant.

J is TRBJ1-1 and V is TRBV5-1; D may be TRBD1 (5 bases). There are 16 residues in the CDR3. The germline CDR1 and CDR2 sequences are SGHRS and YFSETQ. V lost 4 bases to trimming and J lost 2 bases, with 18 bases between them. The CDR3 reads CASSPQGTGYNTEAFF. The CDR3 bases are TGCGCCAGCAGCCCCCAGGGAACCGGGTACAACACTGAAGCTTTCTTT.

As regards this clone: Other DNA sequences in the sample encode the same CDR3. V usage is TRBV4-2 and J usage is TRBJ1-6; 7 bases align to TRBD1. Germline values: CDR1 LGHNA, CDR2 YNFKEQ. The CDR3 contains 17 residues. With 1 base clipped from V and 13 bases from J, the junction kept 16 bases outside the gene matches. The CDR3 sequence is CASSQVLRTGRISPLHF. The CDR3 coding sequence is TGTGCCAGCAGCCAAGTTCTGAGGACAGGTCGGATTTCCCCCCTCCACTTT.

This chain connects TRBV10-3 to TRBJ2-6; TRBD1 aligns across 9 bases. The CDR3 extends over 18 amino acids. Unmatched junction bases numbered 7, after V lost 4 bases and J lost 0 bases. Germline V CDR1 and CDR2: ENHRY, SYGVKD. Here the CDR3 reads CAISAIQGAASGANVLTF. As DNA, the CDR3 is TGTGCCATCAGTGCCATACAGGGGGCCGCCTCTGGGGCCAACGTCCTGACTTTC.

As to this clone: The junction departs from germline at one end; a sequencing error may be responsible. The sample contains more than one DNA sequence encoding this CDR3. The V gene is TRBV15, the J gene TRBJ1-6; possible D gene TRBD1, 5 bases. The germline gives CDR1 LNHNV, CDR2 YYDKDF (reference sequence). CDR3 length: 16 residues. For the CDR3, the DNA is TGTGCCACCAGCCCCAGGGAGGCAGGACTTAATTCCCCCCTCCACTTT. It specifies CATSPREAGLNSPLHF.

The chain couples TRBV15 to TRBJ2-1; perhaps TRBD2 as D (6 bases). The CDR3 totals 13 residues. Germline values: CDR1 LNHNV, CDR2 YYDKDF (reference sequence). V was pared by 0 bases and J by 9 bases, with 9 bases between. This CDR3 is CATSRDLGGEQFF. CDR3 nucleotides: TGTGCCACCAGCAGAGACTTGGGGGGTGAGCAGTTCTTC.

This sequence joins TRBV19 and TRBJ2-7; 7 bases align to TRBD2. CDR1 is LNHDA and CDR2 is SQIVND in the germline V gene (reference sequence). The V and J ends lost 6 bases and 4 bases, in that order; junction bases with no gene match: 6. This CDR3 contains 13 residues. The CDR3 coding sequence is TGTGCCAGTAGCCTGGGGGGGGTATACGAGCAGTACTTC. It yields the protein CASSLGGVYEQYF.

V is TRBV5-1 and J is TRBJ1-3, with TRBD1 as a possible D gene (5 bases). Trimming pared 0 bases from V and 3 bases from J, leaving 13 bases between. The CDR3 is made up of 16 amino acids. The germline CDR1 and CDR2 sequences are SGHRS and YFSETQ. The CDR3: CASSLAAQGLGNTIYF. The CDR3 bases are TGCGCCAGCAGCTTGGCCGCTCAGGGACTTGGAAACACCATATATTTT.

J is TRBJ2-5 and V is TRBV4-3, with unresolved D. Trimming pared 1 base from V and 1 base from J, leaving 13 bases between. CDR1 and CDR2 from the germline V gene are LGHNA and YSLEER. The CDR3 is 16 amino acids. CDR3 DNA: TGCGCCAGCAGCCAAGGGGCCGGTCTCGGCCAAGAGACCCAGTACTTC. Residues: CASSQGAGLGQETQYF.

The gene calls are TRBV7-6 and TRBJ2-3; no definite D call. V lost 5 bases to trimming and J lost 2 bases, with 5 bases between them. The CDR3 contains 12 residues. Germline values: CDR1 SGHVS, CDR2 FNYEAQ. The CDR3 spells CASSTYTDTQYF. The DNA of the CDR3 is TGTGCCAGCAGCACATACACAGATACGCAGTATTTT.

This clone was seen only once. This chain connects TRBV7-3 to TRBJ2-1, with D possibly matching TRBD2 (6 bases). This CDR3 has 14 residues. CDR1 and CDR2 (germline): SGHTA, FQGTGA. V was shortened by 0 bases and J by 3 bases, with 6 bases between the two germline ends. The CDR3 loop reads CASSLTSGYNEQFF. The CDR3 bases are TGTGCCAGCAGCTTAACTAGCGGCTACAATGAGCAGTTCTTC. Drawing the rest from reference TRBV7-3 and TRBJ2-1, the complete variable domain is GAGVSQTPSNKVTEKGKYVELRCDPISGHTALYWYRQSLGQGPEFLIYFQGTGAADDSGLPNDRFFAVRPEGSVSTLKIQRTERGDSAVYLCASSLTSGYNEQFFGPGTRLTVL.

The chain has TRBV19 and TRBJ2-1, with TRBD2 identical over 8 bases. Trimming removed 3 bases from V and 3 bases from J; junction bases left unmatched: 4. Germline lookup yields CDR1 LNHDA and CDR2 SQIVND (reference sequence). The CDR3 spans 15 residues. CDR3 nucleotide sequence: TGTGCCAGTAGTATCGGGACTAGGTACTACAATGAGCAGTTCTTC. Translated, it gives CASSIGTRYYNEQFF. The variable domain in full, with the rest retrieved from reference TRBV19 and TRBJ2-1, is DGGITQSPKYLFRKEGQNVTLSCEQNLNHDAMYWYRQDPGQGLRLIYYSQIVNDFQKGDIAEGYSVSREKKESFPLTVTSAQKNPTAFYLCASSIGTRYYNEQFFGPGTRLTVL.

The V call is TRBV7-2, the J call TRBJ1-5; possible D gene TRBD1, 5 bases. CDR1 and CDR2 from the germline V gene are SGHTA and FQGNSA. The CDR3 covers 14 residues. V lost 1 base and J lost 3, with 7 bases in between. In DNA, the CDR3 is TGTGCCAGCAGCTTAGGGACAATCAATCAGCCCCAGCATTTT. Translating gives CASSLGTINQPQHF.

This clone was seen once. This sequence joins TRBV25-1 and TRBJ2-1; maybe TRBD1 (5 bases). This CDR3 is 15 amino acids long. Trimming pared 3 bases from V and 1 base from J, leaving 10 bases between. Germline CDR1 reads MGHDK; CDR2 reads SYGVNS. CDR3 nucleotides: TGTGCCAGCAGTGAGTTCCAGGGATCCTACAATGAGCAGTTCTTC. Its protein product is CASSEFQGSYNEQFF.

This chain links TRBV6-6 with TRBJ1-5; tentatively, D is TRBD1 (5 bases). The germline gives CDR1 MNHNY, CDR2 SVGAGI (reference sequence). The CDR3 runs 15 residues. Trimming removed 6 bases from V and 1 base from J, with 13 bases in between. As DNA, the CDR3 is TGTGCCAGCAGACGGGGGGATGTCAGCAATCAGCCCCAGCATTTT. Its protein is CASRRGDVSNQPQHF.

CDR3 loop: CASSVGSGANSYEQYF. DNA for the CDR3: TGTGCCAGCAGCGTAGGAAGCGGGGCGAACTCCTACGAGCAGTACTTC. The chain uses TRBV9 and TRBJ2-7; 7 nucleotides agree with TRBD2. Germline V gene data show CDR1 as SGDLS and CDR2 as YYNGEE. The CDR3 covers 16 residues. Trimming cost V 0 bases and J 0 bases; bases outside gene matches: 6.

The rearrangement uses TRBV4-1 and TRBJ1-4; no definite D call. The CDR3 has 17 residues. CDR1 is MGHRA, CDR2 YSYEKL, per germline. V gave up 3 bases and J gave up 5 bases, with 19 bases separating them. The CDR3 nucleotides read TGCGCCAGCAGCCATAGTTCATGGGGAGGGATCAATGAAAAACTGTTTTTT. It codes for CASSHSSWGGINEKLFF.

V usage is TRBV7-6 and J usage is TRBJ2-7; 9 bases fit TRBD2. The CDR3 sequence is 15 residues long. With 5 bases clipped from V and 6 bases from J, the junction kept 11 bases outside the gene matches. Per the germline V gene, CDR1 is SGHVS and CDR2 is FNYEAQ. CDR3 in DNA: TGTGCCAGCAGCCCAGACAGTCTAGCGGGAATCGAGCAGTACTTC. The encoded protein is CASSPDSLAGIEQYF. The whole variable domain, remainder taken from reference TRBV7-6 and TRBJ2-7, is GAGVSQSPRYKVTKRGQDVALRCDPISGHVSLYWYRQALGQGPEFLTYFNYEAQQDKSGLPNDRFSAERPEGSISTLTIQRTEQRDSAMYRCASSPDSLAGIEQYFGPGTRLTVT.

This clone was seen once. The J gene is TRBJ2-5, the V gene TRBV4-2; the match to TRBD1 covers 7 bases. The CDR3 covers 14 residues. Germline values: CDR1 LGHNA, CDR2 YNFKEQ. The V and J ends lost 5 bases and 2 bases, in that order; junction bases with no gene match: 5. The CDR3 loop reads CASSTGTAQETQYF. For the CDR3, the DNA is TGTGCCAGCAGCACCGGGACAGCTCAAGAGACCCAGTACTTC.

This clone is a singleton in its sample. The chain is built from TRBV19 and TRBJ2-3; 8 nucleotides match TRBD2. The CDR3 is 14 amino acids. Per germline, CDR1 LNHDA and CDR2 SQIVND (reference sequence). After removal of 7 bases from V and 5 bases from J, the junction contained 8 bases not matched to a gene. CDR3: CASKGGRPGDTQYF. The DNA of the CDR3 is TGTGCCAGTAAAGGCGGGAGGCCAGGAGATACGCAGTATTTT.

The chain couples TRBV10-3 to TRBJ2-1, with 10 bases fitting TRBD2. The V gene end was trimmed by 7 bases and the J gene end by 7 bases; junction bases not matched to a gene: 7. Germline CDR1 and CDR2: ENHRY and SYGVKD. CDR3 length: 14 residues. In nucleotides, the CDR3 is TGTGCCATCACGGCTAGCGGGAGTACGAATGAGCAGTTCTTC. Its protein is CAITASGSTNEQFF.

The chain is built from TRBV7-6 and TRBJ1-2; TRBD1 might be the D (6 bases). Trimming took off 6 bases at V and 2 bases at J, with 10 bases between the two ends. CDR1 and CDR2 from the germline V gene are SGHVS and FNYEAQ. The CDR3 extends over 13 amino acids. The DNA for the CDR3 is TGTGCCAGCAGGCGGGGGCCCAACTATGGCTACACCTTC. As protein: CASRRGPNYGYTF.

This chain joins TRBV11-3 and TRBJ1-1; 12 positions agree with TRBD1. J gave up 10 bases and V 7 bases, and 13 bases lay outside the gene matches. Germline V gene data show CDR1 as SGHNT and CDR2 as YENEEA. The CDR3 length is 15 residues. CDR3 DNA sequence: TGTGCCAGCACCCCTCCGGGACAGGGGGCGAGGAGAGCTTTCTTT. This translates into CASTPPGQGARRAFF.

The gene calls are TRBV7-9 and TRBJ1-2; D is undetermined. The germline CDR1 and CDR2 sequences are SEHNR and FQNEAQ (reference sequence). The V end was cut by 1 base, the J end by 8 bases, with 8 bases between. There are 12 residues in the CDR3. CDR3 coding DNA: TGTGCCAGCAGCTTAGGGGAGGGCGGCTACACCTTC. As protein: CASSLGEGGYTF.

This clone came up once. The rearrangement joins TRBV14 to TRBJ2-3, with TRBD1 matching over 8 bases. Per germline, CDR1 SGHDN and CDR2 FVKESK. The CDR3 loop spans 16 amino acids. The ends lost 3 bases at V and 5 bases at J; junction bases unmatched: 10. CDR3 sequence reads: CASSHLAGGILDTQYF. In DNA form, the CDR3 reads TGTGCCAGCAGCCATCTGGCAGGGGGCATCTTAGATACGCAGTATTTT. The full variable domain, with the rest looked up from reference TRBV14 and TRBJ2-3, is EAGVTQFPSHSVIEKGQTVTLRCDPISGHDNLYWYRRVMGKEIKFLLHFVKESKQDESGMPNNRFLAERTGGTYSTLKVQPAELEDSGVYFCASSHLAGGILDTQYFGPGTRLTVL.

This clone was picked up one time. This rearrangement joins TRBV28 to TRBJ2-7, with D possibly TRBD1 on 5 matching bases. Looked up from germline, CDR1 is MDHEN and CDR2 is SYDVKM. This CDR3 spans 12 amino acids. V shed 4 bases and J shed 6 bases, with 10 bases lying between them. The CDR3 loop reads CASSSQGSEQYF. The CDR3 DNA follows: TGTGCCAGCAGTTCGCAGGGATCCGAGCAGTACTTC.

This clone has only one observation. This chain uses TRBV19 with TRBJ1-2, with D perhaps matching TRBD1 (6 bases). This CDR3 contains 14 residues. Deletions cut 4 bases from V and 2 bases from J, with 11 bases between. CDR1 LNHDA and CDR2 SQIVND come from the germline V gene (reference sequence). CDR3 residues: CASSTSTGNYGYTF. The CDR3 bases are TGTGCCAGTAGTACATCGACAGGAAACTATGGCTACACCTTC.

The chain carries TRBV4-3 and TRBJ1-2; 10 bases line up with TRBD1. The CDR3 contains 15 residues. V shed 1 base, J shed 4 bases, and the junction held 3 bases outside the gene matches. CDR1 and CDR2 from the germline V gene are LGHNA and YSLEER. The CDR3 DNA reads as TGCGCCAGCAGCCAAGGGGACAGGGGATTCTATGGCTACACCTTC. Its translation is CASSQGDRGFYGYTF.

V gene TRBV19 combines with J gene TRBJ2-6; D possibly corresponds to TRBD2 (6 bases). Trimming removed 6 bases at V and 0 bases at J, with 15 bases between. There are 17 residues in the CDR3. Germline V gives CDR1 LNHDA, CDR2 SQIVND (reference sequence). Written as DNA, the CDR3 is TGTGCCAGTAGATTATTAGCGGCAGCCTCTGGGGCCAACGTCCTGACTTTC. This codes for CASRLLAAASGANVLTF. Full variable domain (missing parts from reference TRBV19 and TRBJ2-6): DGGITQSPKYLFRKEGQNVTLSCEQNLNHDAMYWYRQDPGQGLRLIYYSQIVNDFQKGDIAEGYSVSREKKESFPLTVTSAQKNPTAFYLCASRLLAAASGANVLTFGAGSRLTVL.

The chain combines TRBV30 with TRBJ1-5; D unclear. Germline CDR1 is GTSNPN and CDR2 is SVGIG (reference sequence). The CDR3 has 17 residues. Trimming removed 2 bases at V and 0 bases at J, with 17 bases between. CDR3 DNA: TGTGCCTGGAGTTCACGAATCGGGAAATTTAGCAATCAGCCCCAGCATTTT. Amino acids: CAWSSRIGKFSNQPQHF.

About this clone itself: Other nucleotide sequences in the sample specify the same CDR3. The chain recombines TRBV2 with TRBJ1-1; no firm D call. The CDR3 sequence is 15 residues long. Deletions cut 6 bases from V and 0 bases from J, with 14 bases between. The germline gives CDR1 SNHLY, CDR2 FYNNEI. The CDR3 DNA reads TGTGCCAGCAGCCCCCGGGAGGTAATGAACACTGAAGCTTTCTTT. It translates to CASSPREVMNTEAFF.